This entry concerns a single T cell receptor (beta chain). These data come from a study of OX40 agonist ivuxolimab in advanced cancers. The overall study: The study gave patients intravenous ivuxolimab at 0.01 to 10 mg/kg every 2 weeks. Partial responses were recorded for three patients, including one with hepatocellular carcinoma and two with cutaneous melanoma.

CDR3 size: 16 residues. The V gene's germline CDR1 is GTSNPN and CDR2 SVGIG (reference sequence). The ends lost 5 bases at V and 5 bases at J; junction bases unmatched: 9. TCRdb keeps only in-frame clones here, not all; method: immunoSEQ multiplex PCR. Among approximately 60,000 clones listed, under 85% were seen once. This specimen was CD4+ or CD8+ T cells sorted from blood, taken in a trial of the OX40 agonist ivuxolimab. This sequence joins TRBV30 and TRBJ2-5; 15 nucleotides match TRBD2. This TCR was sampled from an adult with an advanced solid tumor such as melanoma, head and neck, liver or kidney cancer. The CDR3 reads CAWVGLAGGIGETQYF. Written as DNA, the CDR3 is TGTGCCTGGGTAGGACTAGCGGGAGGGATTGGGGAGACCCAGTACTTC.